These T cell receptor beta chains were read from a single sample in a study of T-cell reconstitution after alpha-beta-depleted transplantation in children. TCRdb processed the PCR reads anew with MiXCR; each CDR3 protein has one entry. The data hold approximately 980,000 distinct CDR3 sequences, with less than 30% observed a single time. The sample was PBMCs, mostly from graft donor cells, taken 360 days after TCRalphabeta/CD19-depleted stem cell transplant. All receptors derive from a boy in the first two years of life who had a stem cell transplant for SCID, so the T cells may come from the graft donor. CDR3s include the opening cysteine and the closing phenylalanine or tryptophan. A D gene is named only where the DNA matches it firmly. A row's size may be missing; if present it is once, few, many or a size class.

CDR3 DNA: TGTGCCAGCAGCCGGACAGGGAAAGATACGCAGTATTTT
CDR3 protein: CASSRTGKDTQYF
V gene: TRBV7-2
J gene: TRBJ2-3
clone size: few
D gene: TRBD1

CDR3 DNA: TGCGCCAGCAGCCAAGTCTTTAGGACAGGGGTCAATGAGCAGTTCTTC
CDR3 protein: CASSQVFRTGVNEQFF
V gene: TRBV4-3
J gene: TRBJ2-1
clone size: few
D gene: TRBD1

CDR3 DNA: TGCGCCAGCAGCCTGCTCGATTTCGGGACAGGAAAAGAGACCCAGTACTTC
CDR3 protein: CASSLLDFGTGKETQYF
V gene: TRBV5-1
J gene: TRBJ2-5
clone size: few
D gene: TRBD1

CDR3 DNA: TGCGCCAGCAGCCGGACAGGGGATTTCTACGAGCAGTACTTC
CDR3 protein: CASSRTGDFYEQYF
V gene: TRBV4-1
J gene: TRBJ2-7
clone size: -
D gene: TRBD1

CDR3 DNA: TGCGCCAGCAGCTTTTGGACTAGCGTTAACACCGGGGAGCTGTTTTTT
CDR3 protein: CASSFWTSVNTGELFF
V gene: TRBV5-1
J gene: TRBJ2-2
clone size: few
D gene: TRBD2

CDR3 DNA: TGCGCCAGCAGCTTGGTCCTAGGGGATGGTACGCAGTATTTT
CDR3 protein: CASSLVLGDGTQYF
V gene: TRBV5-1
J gene: TRBJ2-3
clone size: -
D gene: -

CDR3 DNA: TGTGCCAGCAGCTTGGTTCTTAGTTATGGTGTGGAGACCCAGTACTTC
CDR3 protein: CASSLVLSYGVETQYF
V gene: TRBV5-5
J gene: TRBJ2-5
clone size: -
D gene: -

CDR3 DNA: TGTGCCAGCAGCGCAACGCTAGAGTCGCGCGAGCAGTACTTC
CDR3 protein: CASSATLESREQYF
V gene: TRBV7-9
J gene: TRBJ2-7
clone size: few
D gene: -

CDR3 DNA: TGCTCGGGACTAGCGGAGAGTAGAGATACGCAGTATTTT
CDR3 protein: CSGLAESRDTQYF
V gene: TRBV20-1
J gene: TRBJ2-3
clone size: few
D gene: TRBD2

CDR3 DNA: TGTGCCACCAAATCAGGGGGCAGGGGAAACACCATATATTTT
CDR3 protein: CATKSGGRGNTIYF
V gene: TRBV28
J gene: TRBJ1-3
clone size: -
D gene: TRBD1

CDR3 DNA: TGTGCCAGCACCAAAAGTGCAGGCGGCGGTGAAGCTTTCTTT
CDR3 protein: CASTKSAGGGEAFF
V gene: TRBV12-3/TRBV12-4
J gene: TRBJ1-1
clone size: -
D gene: -

CDR3 DNA: TGTGCCAGCAGCACCCCCGGGTTCAGGCAGGGGTCTGTTAAGGCTTTCTTT
CDR3 protein: CASSTPGFRQGSVKAFF
V gene: TRBV7-9
J gene: TRBJ1-1
clone size: few
D gene: -

CDR3 DNA: TGCAGTGTTCCCCGGCAAATAGGATACGAGCAGTACTTC
CDR3 protein: CSVPRQIGYEQYF
V gene: TRBV20-1
J gene: TRBJ2-7
clone size: -
D gene: -